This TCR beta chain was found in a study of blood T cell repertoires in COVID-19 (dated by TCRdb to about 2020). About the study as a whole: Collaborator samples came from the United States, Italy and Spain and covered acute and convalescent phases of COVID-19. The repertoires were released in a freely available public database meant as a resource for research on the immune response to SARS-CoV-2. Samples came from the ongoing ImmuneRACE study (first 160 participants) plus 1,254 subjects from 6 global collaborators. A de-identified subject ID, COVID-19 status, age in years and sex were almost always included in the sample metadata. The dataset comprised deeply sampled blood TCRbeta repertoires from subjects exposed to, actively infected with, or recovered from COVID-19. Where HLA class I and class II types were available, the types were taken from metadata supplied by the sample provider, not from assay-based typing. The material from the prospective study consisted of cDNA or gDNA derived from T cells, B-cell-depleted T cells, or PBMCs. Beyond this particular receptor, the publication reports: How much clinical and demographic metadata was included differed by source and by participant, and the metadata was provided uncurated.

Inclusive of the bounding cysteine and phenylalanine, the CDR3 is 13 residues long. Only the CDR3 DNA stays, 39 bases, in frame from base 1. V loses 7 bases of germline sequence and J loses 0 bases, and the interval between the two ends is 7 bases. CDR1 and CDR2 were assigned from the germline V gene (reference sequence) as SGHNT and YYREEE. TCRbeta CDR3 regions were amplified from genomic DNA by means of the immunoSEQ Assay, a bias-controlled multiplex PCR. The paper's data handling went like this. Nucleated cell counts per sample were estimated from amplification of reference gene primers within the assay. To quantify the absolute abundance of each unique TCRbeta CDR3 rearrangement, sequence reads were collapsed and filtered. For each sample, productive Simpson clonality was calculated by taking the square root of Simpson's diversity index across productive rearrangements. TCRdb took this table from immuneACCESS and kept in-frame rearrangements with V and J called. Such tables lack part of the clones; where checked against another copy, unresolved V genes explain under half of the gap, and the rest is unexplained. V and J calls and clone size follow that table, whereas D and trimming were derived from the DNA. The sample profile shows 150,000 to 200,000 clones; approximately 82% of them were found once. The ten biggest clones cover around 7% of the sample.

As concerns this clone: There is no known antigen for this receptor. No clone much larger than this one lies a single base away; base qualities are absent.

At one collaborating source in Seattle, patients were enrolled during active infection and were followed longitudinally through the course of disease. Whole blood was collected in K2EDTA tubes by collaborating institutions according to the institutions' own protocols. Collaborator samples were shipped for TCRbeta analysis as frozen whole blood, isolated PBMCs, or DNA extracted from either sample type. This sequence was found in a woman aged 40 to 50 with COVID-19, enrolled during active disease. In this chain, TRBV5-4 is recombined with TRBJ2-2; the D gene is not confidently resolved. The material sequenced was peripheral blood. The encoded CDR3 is CASGQANTGELFF. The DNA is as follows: TGTGCCAGCGGGCAAGCGAACACCGGGGAGCTGTTTTTT.